This T cell receptor (beta chain) was captured by sequencing in a study of beta chain features in type 1 diabetes. General study points: Junctions at VDJ sites from type 1 diabetes patients had fewer insertions and more deletions.

Expressed TCRB transcripts were sequenced because the isolated RNA had all been reverse transcribed beforehand. Some 4 million reads were obtained on average from naive, central memory and regulatory T cell samples. Sequenced by immunoSEQ multiplex PCR; TCRdb stores in-frame clones only, minus some. The sample holds 120,000 to 150,000 clones; 9% to 10% are singletons and the top ten take about 0.6%. Each population that was sorted was more than 95% pure. Regarding this clone: Its target is not known.

This sequence originates from a woman in her thirties or forties in good health. Input material: central memory CD4+ T cells from blood.

The CDR3, as DNA: TGTGCCAGCAGTGAACAACAGGGGCGATCACCCCTCCACTTT. It is translated as CASSEQQGRSPLHF. The genes are TRBV2 and TRBJ1-6, with TRBD1 matching over 7 bases. The CDR3 extends over 14 amino acids. Germline-derived CDR1 and CDR2 are SNHLY and FYNNEI. Losses at the gene ends were 2 bases for V and 10 bases for J; bases not matched to a gene: 5.